This record concerns one TCR beta chain sequence. What it binds is not known. The donors, all of them Caucasian adults, lived in Nashville, Tennessee. Authors' methods: ImmunoSEQ gave junction-only sequences without quality scores, so filtering differed. Here immunoSEQ multiplex PCR was the method, and the copy in TCRdb shows in-frame clones only, minus some. V and J calls and clone size are given by that table; D and trimming were obtained from the DNA. The sample comprises under 1,100,000 clones, about 74% of which are singletons, and about 1.5% rests with the top ten. The data derive from a study of shared clonotypes between healthy human individuals. Study-wide findings and caveats: A reduction in generation probabilities was seen for non-shared clonotypes relative to those shared by all four donors.

With 4 bases clipped from V and 6 bases from J, the junction kept 5 bases outside the gene matches. This CDR3 region has 13 residues. The germline V gene has CDR1 SQVTM and CDR2 ANQGSEA. V and J are TRBV29-1 and TRBJ2-2; 7 nucleotides match TRBD2. The sequenced sample was memory CD4+ T cells sorted from blood. Subset defined: CD45RA-negative fraction. This receptor was obtained from a man between 18 and 35 years old in good health. The CDR3 DNA reads as TGCAGCGTTGTCGAGGGAGGGGCCGGGGAGCTGTTTTTT. Amino acids: CSVVEGGAGELFF.